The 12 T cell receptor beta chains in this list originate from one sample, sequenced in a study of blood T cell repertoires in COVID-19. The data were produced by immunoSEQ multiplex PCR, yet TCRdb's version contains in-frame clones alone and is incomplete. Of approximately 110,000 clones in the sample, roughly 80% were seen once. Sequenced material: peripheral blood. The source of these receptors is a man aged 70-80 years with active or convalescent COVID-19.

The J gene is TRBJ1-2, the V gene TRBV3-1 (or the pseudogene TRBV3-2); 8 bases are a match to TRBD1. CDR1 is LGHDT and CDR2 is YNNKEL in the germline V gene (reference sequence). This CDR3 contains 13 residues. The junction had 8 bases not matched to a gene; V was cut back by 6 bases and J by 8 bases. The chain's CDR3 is CASSHGQGEGYTF. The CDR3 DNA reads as TGTGCCAGCAGTCACGGACAGGGAGAAGGCTACACCTTC.

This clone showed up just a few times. CDR3 region: CASSSQGAGDGYTF. CDR3 nucleotide sequence: TGCGCCAGCAGCTCCCAGGGGGCGGGCGATGGCTACACCTTC. This chain joins TRBV5-1 and TRBJ1-2, with 8 bases aligning to TRBD1. Germline V CDR1 and CDR2: SGHRS, YFSETQ. V shed 3 bases, J shed 6 bases, and the junction held 7 bases outside the gene matches. The CDR3 length is 14 residues. The variable domain in full, completed from reference TRBV5-1 and TRBJ1-2, reads KAGVTQTPRYLIKTRGQQVTLSCSPISGHRSVSWYQQTPGQGLQFLFEYFSETQRNKGNFPGRFSGRQFSNSRSEMNVSTLELGDSALYLCASSSQGAGDGYTFGSGTRLTVV.

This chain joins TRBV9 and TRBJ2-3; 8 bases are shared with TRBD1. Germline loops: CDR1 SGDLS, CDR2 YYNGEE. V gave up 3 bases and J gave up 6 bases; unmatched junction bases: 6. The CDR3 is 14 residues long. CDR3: CASSAGQGPDTQYF. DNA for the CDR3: TGTGCCAGCAGCGCCGGACAGGGTCCGGATACGCAGTATTTT.

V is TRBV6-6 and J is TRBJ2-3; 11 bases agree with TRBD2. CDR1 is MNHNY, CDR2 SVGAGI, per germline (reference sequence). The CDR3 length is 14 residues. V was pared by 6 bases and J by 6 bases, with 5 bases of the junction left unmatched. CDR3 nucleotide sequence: TGTGCCAGCAGGCTGACTAGCGGGATGGATACGCAGTATTTT. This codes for CASRLTSGMDTQYF.

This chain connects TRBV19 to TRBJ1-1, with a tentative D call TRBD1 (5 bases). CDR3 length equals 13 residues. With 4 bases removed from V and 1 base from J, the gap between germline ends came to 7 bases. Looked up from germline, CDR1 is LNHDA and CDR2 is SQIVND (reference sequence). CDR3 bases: TGTGCCAGTAGTAAGACAGCGAACACTGAAGCTTTCTTT. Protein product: CASSKTANTEAFF.

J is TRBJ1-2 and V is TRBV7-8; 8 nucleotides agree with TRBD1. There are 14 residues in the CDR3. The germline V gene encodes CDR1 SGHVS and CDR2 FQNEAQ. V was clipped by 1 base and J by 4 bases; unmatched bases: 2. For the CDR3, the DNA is TGTGCCAGCAGCTTAGAGACAGGGGCCTATGGCTACACCTTC. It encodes CASSLETGAYGYTF.

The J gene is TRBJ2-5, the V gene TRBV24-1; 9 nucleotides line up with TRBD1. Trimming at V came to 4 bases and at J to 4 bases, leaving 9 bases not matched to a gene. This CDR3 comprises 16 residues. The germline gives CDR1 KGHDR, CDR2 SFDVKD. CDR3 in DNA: TGTGCCACCAGTGAGGGGACAGGGATGAATGGAGAGACCCAGTACTTC. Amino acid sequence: CATSEGTGMNGETQYF.

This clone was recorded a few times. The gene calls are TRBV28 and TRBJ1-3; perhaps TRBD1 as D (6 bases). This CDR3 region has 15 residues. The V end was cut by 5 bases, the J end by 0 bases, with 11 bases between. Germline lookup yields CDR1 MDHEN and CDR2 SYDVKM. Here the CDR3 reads CASSIGQSSGNTIYF. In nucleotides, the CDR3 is TGTGCCAGCAGTATCGGACAGAGCTCTGGAAACACCATATATTTT.

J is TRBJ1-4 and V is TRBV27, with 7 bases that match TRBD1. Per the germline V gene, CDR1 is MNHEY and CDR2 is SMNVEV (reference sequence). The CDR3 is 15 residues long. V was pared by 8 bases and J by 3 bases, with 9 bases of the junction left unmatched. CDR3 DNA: TGTGCCAGCCGAACTATGACAGGGTCTAATGAAAAACTGTTTTTT. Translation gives CASRTMTGSNEKLFF.

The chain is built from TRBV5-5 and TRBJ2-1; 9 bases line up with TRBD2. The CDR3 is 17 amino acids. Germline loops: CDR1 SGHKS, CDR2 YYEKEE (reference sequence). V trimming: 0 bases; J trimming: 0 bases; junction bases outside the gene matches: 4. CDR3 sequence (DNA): TGTGCCAGCAGCTTGGCCGCGGGAGGGCCCTCCTACAATGAGCAGTTCTTC. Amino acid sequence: CASSLAAGGPSYNEQFF.

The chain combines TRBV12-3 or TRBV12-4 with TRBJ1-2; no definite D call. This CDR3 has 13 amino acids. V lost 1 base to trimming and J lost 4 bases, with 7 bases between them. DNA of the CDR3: TGTGCCAGCAGTTTAGTAGGCGGCTATGGCTACACCTTC. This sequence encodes CASSLVGGYGYTF.

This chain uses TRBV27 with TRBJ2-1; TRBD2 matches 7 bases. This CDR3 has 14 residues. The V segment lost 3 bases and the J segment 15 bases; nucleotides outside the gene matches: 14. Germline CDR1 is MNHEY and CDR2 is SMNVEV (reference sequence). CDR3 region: CASSLSSGWEGPFF. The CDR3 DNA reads TGTGCCAGCAGTTTGTCCTCCGGGTGGGAGGGGCCGTTCTTC.